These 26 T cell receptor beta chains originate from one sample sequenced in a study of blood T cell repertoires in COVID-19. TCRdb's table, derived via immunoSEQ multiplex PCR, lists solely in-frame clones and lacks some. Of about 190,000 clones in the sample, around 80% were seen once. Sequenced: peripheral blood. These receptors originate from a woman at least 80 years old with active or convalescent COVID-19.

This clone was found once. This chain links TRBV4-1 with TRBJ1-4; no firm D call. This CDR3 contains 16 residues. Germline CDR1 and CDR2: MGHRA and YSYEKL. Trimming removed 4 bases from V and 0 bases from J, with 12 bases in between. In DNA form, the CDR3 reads TGCGCCAGCAGCCCCCCGAGGCAATCAACTAATGAAAAACTGTTTTTT. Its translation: CASSPPRQSTNEKLFF.

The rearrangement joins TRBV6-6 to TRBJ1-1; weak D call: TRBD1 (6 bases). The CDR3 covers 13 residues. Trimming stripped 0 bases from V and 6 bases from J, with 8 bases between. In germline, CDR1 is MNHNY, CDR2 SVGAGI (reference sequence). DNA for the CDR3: TGTGCCAGCAGTTACTCGGGACACTCTGAAGCTTTCTTT. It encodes CASSYSGHSEAFF.

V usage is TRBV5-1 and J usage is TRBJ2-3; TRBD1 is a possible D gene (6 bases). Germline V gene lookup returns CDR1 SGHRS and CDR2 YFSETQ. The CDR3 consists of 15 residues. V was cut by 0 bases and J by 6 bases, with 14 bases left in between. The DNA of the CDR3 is TGCGCCAGCAGCTTGGACAGGGTTGGGAGCGATACGCAGTATTTT. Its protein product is CASSLDRVGSDTQYF.

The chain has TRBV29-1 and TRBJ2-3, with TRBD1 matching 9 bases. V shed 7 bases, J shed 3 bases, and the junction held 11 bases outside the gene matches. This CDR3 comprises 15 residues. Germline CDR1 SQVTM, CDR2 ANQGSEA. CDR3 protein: CSAGQGRKGTDTQYF. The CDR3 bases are TGCAGCGCTGGACAGGGGCGAAAGGGGACAGATACGCAGTATTTT.

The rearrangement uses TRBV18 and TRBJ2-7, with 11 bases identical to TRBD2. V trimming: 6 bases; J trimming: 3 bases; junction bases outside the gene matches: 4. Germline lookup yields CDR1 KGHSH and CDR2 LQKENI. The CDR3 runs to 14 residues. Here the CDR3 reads CASSHSGGDYEQYF. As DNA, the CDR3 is TGTGCCAGCTCGCATAGCGGGGGGGACTACGAGCAGTACTTC. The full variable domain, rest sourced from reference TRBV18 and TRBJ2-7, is NAGVMQNPRHLVRRRGQEARLRCSPMKGHSHVYWYRQLPEEGLKFMVYLQKENIIDESGMPKERFSAEFPKEGPSILRIQQVVRGDSAAYFCASSHSGGDYEQYFGPGTRLTVT.

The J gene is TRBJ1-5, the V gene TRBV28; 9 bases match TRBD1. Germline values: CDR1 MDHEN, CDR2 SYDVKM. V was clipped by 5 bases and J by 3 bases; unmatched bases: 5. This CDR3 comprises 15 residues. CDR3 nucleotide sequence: TGTGCCAGCAGTGGACAGGGGACCTACAATCAGCCCCAGCATTTT. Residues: CASSGQGTYNQPQHF.

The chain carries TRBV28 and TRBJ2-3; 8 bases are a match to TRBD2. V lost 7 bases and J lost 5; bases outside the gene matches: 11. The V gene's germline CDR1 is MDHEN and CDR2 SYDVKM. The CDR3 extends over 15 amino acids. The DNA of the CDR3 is TGTGCCAGCAACGAGGTAGTAGCGGGGAGAGATACGCAGTATTTT. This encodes CASNEVVAGRDTQYF.

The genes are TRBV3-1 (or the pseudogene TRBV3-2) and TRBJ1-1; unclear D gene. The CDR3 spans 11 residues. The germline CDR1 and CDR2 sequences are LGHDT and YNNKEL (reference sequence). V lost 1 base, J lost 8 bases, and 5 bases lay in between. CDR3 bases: TGTGCCAGCAGCCAAGTGTCAGAAGCTTTCTTT. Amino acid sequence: CASSQVSEAFF.

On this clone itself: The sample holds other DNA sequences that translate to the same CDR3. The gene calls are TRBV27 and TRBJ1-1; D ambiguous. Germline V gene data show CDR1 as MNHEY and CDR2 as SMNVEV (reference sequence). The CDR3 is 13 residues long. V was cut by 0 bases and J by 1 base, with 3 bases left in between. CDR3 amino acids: CASSLSRNTEAFF. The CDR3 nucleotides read TGTGCCAGCAGTTTATCCAGGAACACTGAAGCTTTCTTT.

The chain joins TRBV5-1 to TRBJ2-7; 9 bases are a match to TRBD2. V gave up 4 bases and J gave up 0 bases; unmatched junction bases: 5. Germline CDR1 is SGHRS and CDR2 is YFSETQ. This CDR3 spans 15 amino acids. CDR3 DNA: TGCGCCAGCAGCATAGCGGGGGCAAACTCCTACGAGCAGTACTTC. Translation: CASSIAGANSYEQYF.

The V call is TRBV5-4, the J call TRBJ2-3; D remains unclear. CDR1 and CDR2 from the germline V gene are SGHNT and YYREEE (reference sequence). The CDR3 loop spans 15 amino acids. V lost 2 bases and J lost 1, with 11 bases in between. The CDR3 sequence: CASSFRTAGTDTQYF. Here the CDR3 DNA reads TGTGCCAGCAGCTTTCGCACCGCGGGCACAGATACGCAGTATTTT.

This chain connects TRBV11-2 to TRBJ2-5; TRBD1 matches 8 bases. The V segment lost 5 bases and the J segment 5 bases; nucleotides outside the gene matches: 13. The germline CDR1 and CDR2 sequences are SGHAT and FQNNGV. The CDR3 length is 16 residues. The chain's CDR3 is CASSPPRQGARETQYF. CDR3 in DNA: TGTGCCAGCAGCCCACCCCGGCAGGGGGCGAGGGAGACCCAGTACTTC. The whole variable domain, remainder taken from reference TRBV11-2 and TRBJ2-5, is EAGVAQSPRYKIIEKRQSVAFWCNPISGHATLYWYQQILGQGPKLLIQFQNNGVVDDSQLPKDRFSAERLKGVDSTLKIQPAKLEDSAVYLCASSPPRQGARETQYFGPGTRLLVL.

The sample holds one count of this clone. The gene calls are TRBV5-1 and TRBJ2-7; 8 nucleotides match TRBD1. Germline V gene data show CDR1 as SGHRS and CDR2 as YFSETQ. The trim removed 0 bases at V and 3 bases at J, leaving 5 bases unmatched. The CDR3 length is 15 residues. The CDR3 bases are TGCGCCAGCAGCTTGGTGGCAGGGGGCGGCTACGAGCAGTACTTC. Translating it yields CASSLVAGGGYEQYF.

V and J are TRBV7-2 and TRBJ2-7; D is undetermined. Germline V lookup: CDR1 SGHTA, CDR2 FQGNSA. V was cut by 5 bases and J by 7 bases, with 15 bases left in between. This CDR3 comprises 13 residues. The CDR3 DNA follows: TGTGCCAGCAGCCTATCTTATCTTTATGAGCAGTACTTC. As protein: CASSLSYLYEQYF.

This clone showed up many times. The CDR3 region has the DNA TGTGCCAGCATTAACCCCGGGACAATGGGGTATGGCTACACCTTC. This gives the protein CASINPGTMGYGYTF. This rearrangement joins TRBV6-5 to TRBJ1-2; a weak D match, TRBD1 (6 bases). Germline V gene lookup returns CDR1 MNHEY and CDR2 SVGAGI. The CDR3 is made up of 15 amino acids. The V and J ends lost 7 bases and 5 bases respectively, with 20 bases between them.

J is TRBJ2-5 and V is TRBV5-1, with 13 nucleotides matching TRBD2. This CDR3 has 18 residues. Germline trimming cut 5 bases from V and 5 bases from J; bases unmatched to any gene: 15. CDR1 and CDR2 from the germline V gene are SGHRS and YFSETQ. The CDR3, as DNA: TGCGCCAGCAGACCAATCCGGACTAGCGGGGGTGAAAGGGAGACCCAGTACTTC. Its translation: CASRPIRTSGGERETQYF.

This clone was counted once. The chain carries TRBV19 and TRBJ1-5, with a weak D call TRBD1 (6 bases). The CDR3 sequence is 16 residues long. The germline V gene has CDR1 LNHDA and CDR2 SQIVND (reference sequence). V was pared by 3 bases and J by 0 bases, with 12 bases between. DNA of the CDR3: TGTGCCAGTAGTATCTTACAGGGTTATAGCAATCAGCCCCAGCATTTT. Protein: CASSILQGYSNQPQHF.

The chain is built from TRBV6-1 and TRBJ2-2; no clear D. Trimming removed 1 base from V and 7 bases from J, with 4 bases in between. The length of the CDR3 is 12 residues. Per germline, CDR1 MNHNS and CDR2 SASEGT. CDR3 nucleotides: TGTGCCAGCAGTGAAGGCGACGGGGAGCTGTTTTTT. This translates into CASSEGDGELFF.

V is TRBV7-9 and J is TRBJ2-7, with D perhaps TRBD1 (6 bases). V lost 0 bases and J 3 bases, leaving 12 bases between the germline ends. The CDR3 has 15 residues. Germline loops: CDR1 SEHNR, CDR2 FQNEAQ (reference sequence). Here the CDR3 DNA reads TGTGCCAGCAGCTTAGCCGGCAGGGGAAGCTACGAGCAGTACTTC. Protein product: CASSLAGRGSYEQYF.

CDR3 residues: CASSSSPGTSGQETQYF. The CDR3 region has the DNA TGTGCCAGCAGCTCCTCACCCGGGACTAGCGGCCAAGAGACCCAGTACTTC. The V and J genes are TRBV5-4 and TRBJ2-5, with TRBD2 matching 11 bases. J lost 1 base, V lost 3 bases, and 8 bases had no gene match. CDR1 is SGHNT, CDR2 YYREEE, per germline (reference sequence). The CDR3 is made up of 17 amino acids.

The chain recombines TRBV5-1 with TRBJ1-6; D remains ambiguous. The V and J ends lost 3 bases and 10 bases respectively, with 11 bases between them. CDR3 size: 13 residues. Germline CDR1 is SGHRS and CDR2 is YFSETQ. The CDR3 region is CASSSGRGSPLHF. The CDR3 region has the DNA TGCGCCAGCAGCTCGGGCCGAGGGTCACCCCTCCACTTT. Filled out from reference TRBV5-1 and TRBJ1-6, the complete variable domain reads KAGVTQTPRYLIKTRGQQVTLSCSPISGHRSVSWYQQTPGQGLQFLFEYFSETQRNKGNFPGRFSGRQFSNSRSEMNVSTLELGDSALYLCASSSGRGSPLHFGNGTRLTVT.

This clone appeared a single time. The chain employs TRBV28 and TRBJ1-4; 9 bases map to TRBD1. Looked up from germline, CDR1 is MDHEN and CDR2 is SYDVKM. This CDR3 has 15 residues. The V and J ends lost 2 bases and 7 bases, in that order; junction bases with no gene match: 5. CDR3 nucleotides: TGTGCCAGCAGTTTACCGGGGGACAGGGCTGAAAAACTGTTTTTT. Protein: CASSLPGDRAEKLFF.

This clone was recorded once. CDR3 bases: TGTGCCAGCAGTGGTGCGAGCGGGGGGGACTCCTACAATGAGCAGTTCTTC. Its protein is CASSGASGGDSYNEQFF. J is TRBJ2-1 and V is TRBV6-1; 10 bases are a match to TRBD2. The CDR3 length is 17 residues. From germline, CDR1 is MNHNS and CDR2 SASEGT. Trimming removed 4 bases from V and 0 bases from J; junction bases left unmatched: 6.

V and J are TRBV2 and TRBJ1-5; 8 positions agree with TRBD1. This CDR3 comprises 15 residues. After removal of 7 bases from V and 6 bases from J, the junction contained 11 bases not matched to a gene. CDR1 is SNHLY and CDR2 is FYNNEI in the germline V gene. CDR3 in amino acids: CASTLTGGASQPQHF. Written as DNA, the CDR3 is TGTGCCAGCACCCTAACAGGGGGGGCGAGTCAGCCCCAGCATTTT.

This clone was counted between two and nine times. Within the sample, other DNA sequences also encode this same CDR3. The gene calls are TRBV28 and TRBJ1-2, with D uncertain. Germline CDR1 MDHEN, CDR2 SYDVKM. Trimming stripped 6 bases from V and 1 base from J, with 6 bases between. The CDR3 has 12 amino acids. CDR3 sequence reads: CASSSVNYGYTF. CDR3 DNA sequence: TGTGCCAGCAGCTCAGTTAACTATGGCTACACCTTC.

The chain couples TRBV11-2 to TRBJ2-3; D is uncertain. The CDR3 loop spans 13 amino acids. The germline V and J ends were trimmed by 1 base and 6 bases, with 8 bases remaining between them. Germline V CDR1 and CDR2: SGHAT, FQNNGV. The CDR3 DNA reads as TGTGCCAGCAGCTTAGGACATAGGGATACGCAGTATTTT. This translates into CASSLGHRDTQYF.